A single sample gave rise to the 15 T cell receptor beta chains below, sequenced in a study of identical twins. Each CDR3 protein gets one entry after TCRdb re-called the 5' RACE reads with MiXCR. The sample yields 500,000 or so distinct CDR3 sequences, approximately 14% seen once. The same sample was also used in a study of yellow fever vaccine responses in identical twins.

Sequenced: CD4+ T cells sorted from blood. These receptors originate from a woman younger than 35 in good health.

This chain joins TRBV7-2 and TRBJ2-5; 8 positions match TRBD2. The germline V gene has CDR1 SGHTA and CDR2 FQGNSA. Unmatched junction bases numbered 8, after V lost 3 bases and J lost 5 bases. The CDR3 extends over 15 amino acids. The CDR3 reads CASSFTAGVGETQYF. CDR3 DNA: TGTGCCAGCAGCTTCACAGCGGGAGTAGGGGAGACCCAGTACTTC.

This clonotype was counted many times. The gene calls are TRBV29-1 and TRBJ2-3, with D unresolved. The CDR3 consists of 12 residues. Germline loops: CDR1 SQVTM, CDR2 ANQGSEA. The V end lost 2 bases, the J end lost 3 bases, and 6 bases lay between the germline ends. The CDR3 nucleotides are TGCAGCGTTGAAATGGGGACAGATACGCAGTATTTT. This sequence encodes CSVEMGTDTQYF.

This clonotype showed up just a few times. V is TRBV29-1 and J is TRBJ2-5; 7 nucleotides align to TRBD2. Looked up from germline, CDR1 is SQVTM and CDR2 is ANQGSEA. The length of the CDR3 is 11 residues. J was trimmed by 6 bases and V by 7 bases; bases with no gene match: 5. CDR3 sequence: CSAGGVQTQYF. CDR3 in DNA: TGCAGCGCTGGGGGGGTTCAGACCCAGTACTTC.

This clonotype appeared a few times. The chain is built from TRBV20-1 and TRBJ2-5; D assignment may be TRBD1 or TRBD2 (6 bases each). The CDR3 contains 15 residues. The V gene lost 5 bases and the J gene lost 2 bases, with 18 bases spanning the gap. The germline V gene has CDR1 DFQATT and CDR2 SNEGSKA (reference sequence). The CDR3 DNA is TGCAGTGCTCAGGGCCGGGGGCGAGAACAAGAGACCCAGTACTTC. It yields the protein CSAQGRGREQETQYF.

The chain links TRBV7-9 to TRBJ2-7; 10 bases match TRBD1. J gave up 5 bases and V 5 bases, and 15 bases lay outside the gene matches. The length of the CDR3 is 17 residues. Germline V gives CDR1 SEHNR, CDR2 FQNEAQ (reference sequence). The CDR3 loop is CASSPNSRQGARDEQYF. As DNA, the CDR3 is TGTGCCAGCAGCCCCAACAGCAGACAGGGGGCCCGGGACGAGCAGTACTTC.

In this sample, this clonotype turned up a few times. The chain uses TRBV11-2 and TRBJ2-1; 7 bases match TRBD2. Germline CDR1 SGHAT, CDR2 FQNNGV. V trimming: 3 bases; J trimming: 1 base; junction bases outside the gene matches: 12. The CDR3 has 18 residues. CDR3 in DNA: TGTGCCAGCAGCTTCCTTCGGGCGAGCGGGGCTTCCTACAATGAGCAGTTCTTC. Residues: CASSFLRASGASYNEQFF.

This rearrangement joins TRBV3-1 to TRBJ2-7, with D possibly matching TRBD2 (5 bases). Germline V lookup: CDR1 LGHDT, CDR2 YNNKEL (reference sequence). This CDR3 has 17 residues. Trimming took 4 bases from V and 0 from J, leaving 19 bases between them. The CDR3, as DNA: TGTGCCAGCAGCCGCAGTGGTGAGGGATTTAGCTCCTACGAGCAGTACTTC. Amino acids: CASSRSGEGFSSYEQYF.

This clonotype was observed a few times. This CDR3 reads CASSLILTFQQFF. In DNA form, the CDR3 reads TGTGCCAGCAGTCTTATTCTTACCTTCCAGCAGTTCTTC. V gene TRBV6-2 or TRBV6-3 combines with J gene TRBJ2-1; no firm D call. Trimming shortened V by 5 bases and J by 11 bases, and 16 bases separated the two germline ends. This CDR3 spans 13 amino acids. Germline V gene lookup returns CDR1 MNHEY and CDR2 SVGEGT.

In the case of this clonotype: A much larger clone sits a single nucleotide away, making a read error possible. V gene TRBV11-2 combines with J gene TRBJ2-1, with 9 bases aligning to TRBD2. The CDR3 contains 17 residues. Per the germline V gene, CDR1 is SGHAT and CDR2 is FQNNGV. The DNA for the CDR3 is TGTGCCAGCAGCTTAGACCTCGGCGGGAGGGCGTCTAATGGGCAGTTCTTC. Its protein product is CASSLDLGGRASNGQFF.

V usage is TRBV5-6 and J usage is TRBJ2-1, with D perhaps TRBD1 (5 bases). This CDR3 contains 16 residues. Germline V gives CDR1 SGHDT, CDR2 YYEEEE. Trimming stripped 0 bases from V and 2 bases from J, with 12 bases between. This chain's CDR3 is CASSLAIRVTYNEQFF. The CDR3 DNA follows: TGTGCCAGCAGCTTGGCCATCAGGGTAACCTACAATGAGCAGTTCTTC.

This clonotype has just a few counts. V is TRBV9 and J is TRBJ2-3; 8 nucleotides match TRBD2. V lost 0 bases, J lost 7 bases, and 4 bases stayed unmatched. The CDR3 sequence is 14 residues long. The germline gives CDR1 SGDLS, CDR2 YYNGEE. The CDR3 spells CASSVGERGHTQYF. Here the CDR3 DNA reads TGTGCCAGCAGCGTAGGGGAGCGGGGGCATACGCAGTATTTT.

Only a few counts were recorded for this clonotype. The V and J genes are TRBV9 and TRBJ1-4; 7 bases map to TRBD1. There are 14 residues in the CDR3. CDR1 and CDR2 from the germline V gene are SGDLS and YYNGEE. V shed 1 base and J 8 bases; nucleotides not matched to a gene: 5. The CDR3 region is CASSVSPGGEKLFF. CDR3 coding DNA: TGTGCCAGCAGCGTAAGTCCAGGGGGAGAAAAACTGTTTTTT.

This clonotype was seen a few times. The rearrangement links TRBV3-1 to TRBJ1-1, with 9 bases matching TRBD1. CDR1 and CDR2 (germline): LGHDT, YNNKEL (reference sequence). The V segment lost 2 bases and the J segment 7 bases; nucleotides outside the gene matches: 5. This CDR3 has 14 amino acids. In nucleotides, the CDR3 is TGTGCCAGCAGCCAACAGGGACAGGGCATTGAAGCTTTCTTT. Translated, it gives CASSQQGQGIEAFF.

The chain carries TRBV28 and TRBJ2-3, with TRBD2 matching over 8 bases. The CDR3 has 16 amino acids. J was trimmed by 2 bases and V by 5 bases; bases with no gene match: 9. Germline V gene sequence: CDR1 MDHEN, CDR2 SYDVKM. The CDR3 nucleotides are TGTGCCAGCAGTCCCTCGGGACTAGGGCCCACAGATACGCAGTATTTT. This sequence encodes CASSPSGLGPTDTQYF.

The chain uses TRBV6-9 and TRBJ2-3; no clear D gene. This CDR3 spans 16 amino acids. Trimming took off 2 bases at V and 6 bases at J, with 18 bases between the two ends. Germline CDR1 reads MNHGY; CDR2 reads SVAAGI. The CDR3: CASSYPPWVVKDTQYF. In DNA form, the CDR3 reads TGTGCCAGCAGTTATCCCCCTTGGGTCGTTAAGGATACGCAGTATTTT.